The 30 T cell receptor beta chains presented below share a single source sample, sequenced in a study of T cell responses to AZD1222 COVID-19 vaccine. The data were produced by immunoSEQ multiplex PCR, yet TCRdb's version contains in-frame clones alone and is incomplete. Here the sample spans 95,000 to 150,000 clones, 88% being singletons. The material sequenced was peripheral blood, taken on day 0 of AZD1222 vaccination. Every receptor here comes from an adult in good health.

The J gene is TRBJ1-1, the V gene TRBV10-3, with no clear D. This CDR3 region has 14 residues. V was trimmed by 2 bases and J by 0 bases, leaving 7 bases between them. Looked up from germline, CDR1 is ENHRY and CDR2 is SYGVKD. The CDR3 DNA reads TGTGCCATCAGTGAGAAGGAGTTGAACACTGAAGCTTTCTTT. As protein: CAISEKELNTEAFF.

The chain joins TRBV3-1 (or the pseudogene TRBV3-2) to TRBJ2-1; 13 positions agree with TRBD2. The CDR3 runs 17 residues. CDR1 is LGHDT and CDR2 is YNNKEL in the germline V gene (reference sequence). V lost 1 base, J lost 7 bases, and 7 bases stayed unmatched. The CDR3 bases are TGTGCCAGCAGCCAAGCTCCGGGACTAGCGGGGAAAAATGAGCAGTTCTTC. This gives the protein CASSQAPGLAGKNEQFF.

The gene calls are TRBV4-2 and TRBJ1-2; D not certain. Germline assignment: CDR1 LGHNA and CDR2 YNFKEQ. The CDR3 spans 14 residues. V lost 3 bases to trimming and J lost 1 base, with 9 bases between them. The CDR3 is CASSQGFDNYGYTF. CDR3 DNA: TGTGCCAGCAGCCAGGGGTTTGATAACTATGGCTACACCTTC.

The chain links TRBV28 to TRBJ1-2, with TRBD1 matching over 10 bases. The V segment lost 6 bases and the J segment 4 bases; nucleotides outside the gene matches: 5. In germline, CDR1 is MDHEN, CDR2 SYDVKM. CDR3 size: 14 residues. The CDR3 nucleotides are TGTGCCAGCAGGGGGACAGGGGATGGCTATGGCTACACCTTC. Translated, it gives CASRGTGDGYGYTF.

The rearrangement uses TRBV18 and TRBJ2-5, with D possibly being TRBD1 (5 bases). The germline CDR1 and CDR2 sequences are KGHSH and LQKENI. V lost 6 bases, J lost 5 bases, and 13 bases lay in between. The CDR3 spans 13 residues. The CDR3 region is CASSRSGSETQYF. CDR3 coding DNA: TGTGCCAGCTCCCGGTCAGGGTCGGAGACCCAGTACTTC.

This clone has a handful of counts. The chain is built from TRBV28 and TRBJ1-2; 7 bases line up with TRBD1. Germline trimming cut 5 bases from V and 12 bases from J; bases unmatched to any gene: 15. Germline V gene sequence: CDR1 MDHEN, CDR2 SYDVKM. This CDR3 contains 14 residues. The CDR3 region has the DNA TGTGCCAGCAGTCCGCCCGACAGGGCCAATGCGAACACCTTC. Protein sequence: CASSPPDRANANTF.

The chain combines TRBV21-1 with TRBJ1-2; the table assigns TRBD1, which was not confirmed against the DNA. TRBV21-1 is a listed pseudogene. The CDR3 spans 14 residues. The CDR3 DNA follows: TGTGCCAGCAGCAAAGGGGGCAGGTCGTATGGCTACACCTTC. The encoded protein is CASSKGGRSYGYTF.

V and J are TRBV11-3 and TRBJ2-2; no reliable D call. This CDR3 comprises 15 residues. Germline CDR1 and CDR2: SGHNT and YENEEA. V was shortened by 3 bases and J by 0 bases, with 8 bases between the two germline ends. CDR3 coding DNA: TGTGCCAGCAGCTTGAAGGAAACGAACACCGGGGAGCTGTTTTTT. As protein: CASSLKETNTGELFF.

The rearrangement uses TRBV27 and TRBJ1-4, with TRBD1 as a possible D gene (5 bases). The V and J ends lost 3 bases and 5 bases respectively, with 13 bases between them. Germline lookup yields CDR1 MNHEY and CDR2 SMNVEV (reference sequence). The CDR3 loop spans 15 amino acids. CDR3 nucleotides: TGTGCCAGCAGTTTGAGGAGTCAGGGAAATGAAAAACTGTTTTTT. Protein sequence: CASSLRSQGNEKLFF.

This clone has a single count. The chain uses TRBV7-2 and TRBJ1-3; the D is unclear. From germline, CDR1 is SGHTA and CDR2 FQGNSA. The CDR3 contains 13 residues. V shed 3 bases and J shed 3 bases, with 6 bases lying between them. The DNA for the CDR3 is TGTGCCAGCAGCTTCGATCTTGGAAACACCATATATTTT. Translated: CASSFDLGNTIYF.

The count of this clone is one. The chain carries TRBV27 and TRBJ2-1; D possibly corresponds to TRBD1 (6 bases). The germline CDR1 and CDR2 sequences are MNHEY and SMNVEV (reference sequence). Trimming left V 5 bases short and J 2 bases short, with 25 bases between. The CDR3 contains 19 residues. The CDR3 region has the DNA TGTGCCAGCAGTGACGACAGGTCCCCTCGCCTTCGTGCCTACAATGAGCAGTTCTTC. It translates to CASSDDRSPRLRAYNEQFF.

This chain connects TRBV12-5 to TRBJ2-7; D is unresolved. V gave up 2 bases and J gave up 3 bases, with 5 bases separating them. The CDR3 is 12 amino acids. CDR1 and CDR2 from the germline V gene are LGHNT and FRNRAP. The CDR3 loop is CASGLQFYEQYF. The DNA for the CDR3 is TGTGCTAGTGGTTTGCAGTTCTACGAGCAGTACTTC. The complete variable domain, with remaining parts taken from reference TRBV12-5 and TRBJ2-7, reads DARVTQTPRHKVTEMGQEVTMRCQPILGHNTVFWYRQTMMQGLELLAYFRNRAPLDDSGMPKDRFSAEMPDATLATLKIQPSEPRDSAVYFCASGLQFYEQYFGPGTRLTVT.

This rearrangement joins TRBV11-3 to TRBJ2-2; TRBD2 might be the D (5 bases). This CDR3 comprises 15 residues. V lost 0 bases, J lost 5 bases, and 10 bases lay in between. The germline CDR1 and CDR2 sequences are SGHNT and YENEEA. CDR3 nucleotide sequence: TGTGCCAGCAGCTTAGAGGCCCGAGGGACCGGGGAGCTGTTTTTT. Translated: CASSLEARGTGELFF.

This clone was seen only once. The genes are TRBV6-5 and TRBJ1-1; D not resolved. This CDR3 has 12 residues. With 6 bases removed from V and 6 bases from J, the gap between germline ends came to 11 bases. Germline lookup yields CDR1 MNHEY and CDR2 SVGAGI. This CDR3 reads CASSTAGAEAFF. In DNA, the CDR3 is TGTGCCAGCAGCACGGCGGGCGCTGAAGCTTTCTTT.

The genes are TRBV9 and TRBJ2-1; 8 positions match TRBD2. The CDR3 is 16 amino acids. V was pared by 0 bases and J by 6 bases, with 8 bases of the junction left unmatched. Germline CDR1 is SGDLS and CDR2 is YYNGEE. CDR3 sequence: CASSVDQRGPSNEQFF. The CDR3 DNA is TGTGCCAGCAGCGTAGACCAGCGGGGGCCTAGCAATGAGCAGTTCTTC.

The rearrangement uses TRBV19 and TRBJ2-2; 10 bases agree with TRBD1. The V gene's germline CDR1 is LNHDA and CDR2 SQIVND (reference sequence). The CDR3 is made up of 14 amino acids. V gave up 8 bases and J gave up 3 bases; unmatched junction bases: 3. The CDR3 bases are TGTGCCAGTCGGACAGGGGGTTACACCGGGGAGCTGTTTTTT. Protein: CASRTGGYTGELFF. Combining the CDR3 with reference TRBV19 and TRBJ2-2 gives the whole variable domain DGGITQSPKYLFRKEGQNVTLSCEQNLNHDAMYWYRQDPGQGLRLIYYSQIVNDFQKGDIAEGYSVSREKKESFPLTVTSAQKNPTAFYLCASRTGGYTGELFFGEGSRLTVL.

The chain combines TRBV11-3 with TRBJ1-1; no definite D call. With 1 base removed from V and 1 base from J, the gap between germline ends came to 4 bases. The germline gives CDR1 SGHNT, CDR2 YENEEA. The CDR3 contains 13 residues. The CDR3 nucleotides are TGTGCCAGCAGCTTAGGGGAGAACACTGAAGCTTTCTTT. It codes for CASSLGENTEAFF.

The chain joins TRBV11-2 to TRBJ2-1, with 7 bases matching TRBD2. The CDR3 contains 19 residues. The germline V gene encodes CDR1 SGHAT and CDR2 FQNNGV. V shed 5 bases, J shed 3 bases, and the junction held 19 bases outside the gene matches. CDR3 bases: TGTGCCAGCAGCCCCCATAGGGGAGGGTACCCCGGAGGCTACAATGAGCAGTTCTTC. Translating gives CASSPHRGGYPGGYNEQFF.

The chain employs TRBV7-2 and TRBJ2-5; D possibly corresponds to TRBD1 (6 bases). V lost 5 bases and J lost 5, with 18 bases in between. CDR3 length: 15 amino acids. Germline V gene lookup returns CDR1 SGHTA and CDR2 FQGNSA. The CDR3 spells CASSTDRSGWETQYF. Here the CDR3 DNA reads TGTGCCAGCAGCACTGACAGGTCGGGTTGGGAGACCCAGTACTTC.

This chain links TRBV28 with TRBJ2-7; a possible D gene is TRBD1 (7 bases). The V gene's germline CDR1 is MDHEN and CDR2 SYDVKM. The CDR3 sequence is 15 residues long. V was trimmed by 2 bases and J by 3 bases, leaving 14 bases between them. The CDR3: CASSLGGTESYEQYF. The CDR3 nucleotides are TGTGCCAGCAGTTTAGGGGGGACAGAGAGCTACGAGCAGTACTTC.

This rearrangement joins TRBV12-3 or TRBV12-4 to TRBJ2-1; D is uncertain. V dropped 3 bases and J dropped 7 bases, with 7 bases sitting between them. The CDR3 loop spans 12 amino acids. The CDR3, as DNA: TGTGCCAGCAGTTTTTTGGAAAATGAGCAGTTCTTC. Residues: CASSFLENEQFF.

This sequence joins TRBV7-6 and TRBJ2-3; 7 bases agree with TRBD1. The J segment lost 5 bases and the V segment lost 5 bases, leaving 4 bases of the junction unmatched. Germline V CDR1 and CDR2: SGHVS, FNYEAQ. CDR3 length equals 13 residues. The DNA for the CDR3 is TGTGCCAGCAGCCTCTCAGGGGGAGATACGCAGTATTTT. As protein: CASSLSGGDTQYF.

The CDR3 region is CASSLGEGRSYEQYF. CDR3 in DNA: TGTGCCAGCAGCTTAGGCGAGGGGAGGTCCTACGAGCAGTACTTC. The V gene is TRBV13, the J gene TRBJ2-7, with D maybe TRBD2 (6 bases). The CDR3 runs to 15 residues. Trimming shortened V by 0 bases and J by 1 base, and 10 bases separated the two germline ends. Germline CDR1 and CDR2: PRHDT and FYEKMQ (reference sequence).

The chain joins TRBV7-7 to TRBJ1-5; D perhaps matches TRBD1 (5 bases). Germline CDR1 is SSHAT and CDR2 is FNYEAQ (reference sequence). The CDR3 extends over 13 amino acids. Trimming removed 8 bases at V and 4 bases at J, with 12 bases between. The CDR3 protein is CASGEGPNQPQHF. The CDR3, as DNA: TGTGCCAGCGGGGAGGGACCAAATCAGCCCCAGCATTTT.

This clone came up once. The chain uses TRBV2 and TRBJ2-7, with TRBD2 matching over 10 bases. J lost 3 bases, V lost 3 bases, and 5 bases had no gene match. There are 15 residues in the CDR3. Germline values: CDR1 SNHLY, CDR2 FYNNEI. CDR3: CASSDERGGSYEQYF. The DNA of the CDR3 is TGTGCCAGCAGTGACGAGCGGGGGGGGAGCTACGAGCAGTACTTC.

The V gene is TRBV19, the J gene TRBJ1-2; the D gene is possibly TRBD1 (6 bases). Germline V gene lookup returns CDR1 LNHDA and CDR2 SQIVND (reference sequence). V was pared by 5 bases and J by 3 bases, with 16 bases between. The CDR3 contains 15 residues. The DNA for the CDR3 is TGTGCCAGTAGTCAAGCCACAGGGCCCGACTATGGCTACACCTTC. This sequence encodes CASSQATGPDYGYTF.

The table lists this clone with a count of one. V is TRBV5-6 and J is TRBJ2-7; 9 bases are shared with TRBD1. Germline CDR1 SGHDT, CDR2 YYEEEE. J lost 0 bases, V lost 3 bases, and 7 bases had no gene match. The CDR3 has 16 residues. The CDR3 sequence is CASSYTGTGTSYEQYF. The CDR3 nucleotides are TGTGCCAGCAGCTACACCGGGACAGGGACCTCCTACGAGCAGTACTTC.

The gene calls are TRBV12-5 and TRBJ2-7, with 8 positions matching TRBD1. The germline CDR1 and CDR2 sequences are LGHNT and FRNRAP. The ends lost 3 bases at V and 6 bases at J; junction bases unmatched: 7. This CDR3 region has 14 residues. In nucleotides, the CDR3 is TGTGCTAGTGGTTTCCCGGACAGGGAAAGCGAGCAGTACTTC. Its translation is CASGFPDRESEQYF.

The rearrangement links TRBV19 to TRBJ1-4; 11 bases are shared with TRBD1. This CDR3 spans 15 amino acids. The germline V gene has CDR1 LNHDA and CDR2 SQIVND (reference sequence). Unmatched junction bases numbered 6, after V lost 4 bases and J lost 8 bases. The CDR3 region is CASSTGQGASEKLFF. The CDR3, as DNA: TGTGCCAGTAGTACCGGACAGGGGGCTTCCGAAAAACTGTTTTTT.

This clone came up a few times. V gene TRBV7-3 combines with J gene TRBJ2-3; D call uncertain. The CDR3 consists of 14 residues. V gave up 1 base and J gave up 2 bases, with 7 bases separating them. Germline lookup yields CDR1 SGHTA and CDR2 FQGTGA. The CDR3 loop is CASSLRRHTDTQYF. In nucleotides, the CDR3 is TGTGCCAGCAGCTTAAGGAGACACACAGATACGCAGTATTTT.